This T cell receptor (beta chain) derives from a study of T cells after yellow fever vaccination. This clonotype has ten or more counts. For TCR, cDNA came from 5'RACE template switching, which added a universal primer site and UMIs. TCRdb analysed the 5' RACE reads with MiXCR anew, one entry per CDR3 protein. The sample holds about 130,000 distinct CDR3 sequences, less than 8.5% seen once. This sample comprised CD4+ T cells sorted from PBMCs, obtained 10 days after the yellow fever booster vaccination. The TCR comes from a man aged 25 to 40 who received the YFV17D yellow fever vaccine.

CDR3 in amino acids: CASSFFRDRVEETQYF. CDR3 coding DNA: TGTGCCAGCAGCTTCTTCCGGGACAGGGTGGAAGAGACCCAGTACTTC. The J gene is TRBJ2-5, the V gene TRBV7-2; 9 bases agree with TRBD1. Losses at the gene ends were 3 bases for V and 3 bases for J; bases not matched to a gene: 8. CDR3 size: 16 residues. The germline gives CDR1 SGHTA, CDR2 FQGNSA.